This T cell receptor beta chain comes out of a study of blood T cell repertoires in COVID-19. TCRdb keeps only in-frame clones here, not all; method: immunoSEQ multiplex PCR. The sample holds roughly 290,000 clones; more than 75% are singletons and the top ten take around 8%. The CDR3 is 14 residues long. CDR1 is MRHNA and CDR2 is SNTAGT in the germline V gene. Trimming stripped 4 bases from V and 4 bases from J, with 11 bases between. The source of this sequence is a woman aged 50 to 60 who had recovered from COVID-19. V gene TRBV6-4 combines with J gene TRBJ1-5; D uncertain. Input material: peripheral blood. CDR3 loop: CASSVEFTNQPQHF. The DNA for the CDR3 is TGTGCCAGCAGTGTAGAATTTACGAATCAGCCCCAGCATTTT.